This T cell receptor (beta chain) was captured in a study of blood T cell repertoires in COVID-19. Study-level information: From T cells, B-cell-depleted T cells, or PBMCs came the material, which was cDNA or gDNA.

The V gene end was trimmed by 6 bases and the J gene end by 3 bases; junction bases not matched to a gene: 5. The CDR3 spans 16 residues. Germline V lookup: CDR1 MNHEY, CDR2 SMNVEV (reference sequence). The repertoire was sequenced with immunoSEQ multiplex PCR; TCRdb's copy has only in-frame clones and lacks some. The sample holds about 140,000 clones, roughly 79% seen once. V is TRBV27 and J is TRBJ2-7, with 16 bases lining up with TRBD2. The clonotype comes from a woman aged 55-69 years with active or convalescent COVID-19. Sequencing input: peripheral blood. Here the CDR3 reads CASRGLAGGPFYEQYF. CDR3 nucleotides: TGTGCCAGCAGGGGACTAGCGGGAGGGCCCTTCTACGAGCAGTACTTC.